One TCR beta chain is described in this entry. The antigen is unknown. This sample stems from a study of T cell responses to AZD1222 COVID-19 vaccine. Findings and caveats of the study: Distributed over spike, vaccine-associated CD4 TCRs predominated at 160-218 and 743-854. Spike-specific TCR breadth and depth grew following two AZD1222 doses. No repertoire was sampled before or during the peak T cell response, only after it.

Using immunoSEQ multiplex PCR, the repertoire was profiled, and TCRdb retains in-frame clones only, with some absent. The data hold about 66,000 clones, with roughly 87% observed a single time. Germline CDR1 is MGHDK and CDR2 is SYGVNS. The CDR3 is 14 residues long. V gave up 6 bases and J gave up 4 bases, with 15 bases separating them. The material was peripheral blood, obtained on day 0 of AZD1222 vaccination. The chain links TRBV25-1 to TRBJ1-2; D possibly corresponds to TRBD1 (5 bases). This clonotype was obtained from an adult in good health. CDR3 region: CASSPPGPLYGYTF. The CDR3 coding sequence is TGTGCCAGCAGCCCCCCGGGACCCCTCTATGGCTACACCTTC.